The 17 T cell receptor beta chains given below trace back to one sample, sequenced in a study of Graves' ophthalmopathy and Graves' hyperthyroidism. The authors amplified TCR beta CDR3 regions, and they did so from RNA transcripts for repertoire sequencing. Following a first-round RT-PCR that used HTBI primers, a second-round multiplex PCR was carried out. A single record per CDR3 protein comes from TCRdb applying MiXCR to the multiplex PCR reads. This table holds over a million distinct CDR3 sequences, 36% found once. Source material: peripheral blood or thyroid tissue (not recorded which). All receptors derive from an adult man with Graves' hyperthyroidism.

This clonotype was detected a few times. This chain joins TRBV6-5 and TRBJ1-5; weak D call: TRBD1 (5 bases). V was pared by 1 base and J by 3 bases, with 10 bases between. The CDR3 consists of 15 residues. Per germline, CDR1 MNHEY and CDR2 SVGAGI. In DNA form, the CDR3 reads TGTGCCAGCAGTTACTTTTGGGGGATCAATCAGCCCCAGCATTTT. Its protein is CASSYFWGINQPQHF.

This clonotype came up many times. The chain links TRBV7-9 to TRBJ1-4; tentative D call: TRBD1 (5 bases). This CDR3 is built from 13 residues. V was trimmed by 6 bases and J by 6 bases, leaving 11 bases between them. The V gene's germline CDR1 is SEHNR and CDR2 FQNEAQ (reference sequence). The CDR3 DNA is TGTGCCAGCAGTAATCAGGGTGATGAAAAACTGTTTTTT. This encodes CASSNQGDEKLFF. The full variable domain, in which reference TRBV7-9 and TRBJ1-4 provide the parts outside the CDR3, is DTGVSQNPRHKITKRGQNVTFRCDPISEHNRLYWYRQTLGQGPEFLTYFQNEAQLEKSRLLSDRFSAERPKGSFSTLEIQRTEQGDSAMYLCASSNQGDEKLFFGSGTQLSVL.

The CDR3 here is CASSLVQGGWYGYTF. CDR3 nucleotide sequence: TGTGCCAGCAGCTTAGTGCAGGGAGGTTGGTATGGCTACACCTTC. The V and J genes are TRBV7-2 and TRBJ1-2; tentatively, D is TRBD1 (5 bases). Germline CDR1 reads SGHTA; CDR2 reads FQGNSA. The length of the CDR3 is 15 residues. The V gene lost 1 base and the J gene lost 5 bases, with 14 bases spanning the gap.

The table lists this clonotype with many counts. V gene TRBV7-8 combines with J gene TRBJ2-7; 7 bases align to TRBD2. The CDR3 is made up of 15 amino acids. CDR1 and CDR2 from the germline V gene are SGHVS and FQNEAQ. V shed 0 bases, J shed 5 bases, and the junction held 7 bases outside the gene matches. The DNA for the CDR3 is TGTGCCAGCAGCTTAGCGCGGGGGTGGGTCGACGAGCAGTACTTC. It encodes CASSLARGWVDEQYF.

Regarding this clonotype: Given a much more abundant clone one base away, this may be a read error. The conserved phenylalanine or tryptophan is not found at the CDR3 terminus, so this likely reflects a read error. This chain uses TRBV7-2 with TRBJ1-5; D perhaps matches TRBD1 (6 bases). Trimming pared 5 bases from V and 6 bases from J, leaving 14 bases between. This CDR3 contains 14 residues. The germline CDR1 and CDR2 sequences are SGHTA and FQGNSA. The CDR3 is CASSAFQGSQPQHL. In DNA form, the CDR3 reads TGTGCCAGCAGCGCCTTCCAGGGGTCTCAGCCCCAGCATCTT.

This clonotype was picked up many times. The chain employs TRBV2 and TRBJ2-7; TRBD1 aligns across 9 bases. CDR1 and CDR2 from the germline V gene are SNHLY and FYNNEI. V lost 11 bases to trimming and J lost 3 bases; unmatched junction nucleotides: 5. The length of the CDR3 is 12 residues. The CDR3 here is CAGVGQGYEQYF. CDR3 bases: TGTGCCGGGGTGGGACAGGGCTACGAGCAGTACTTC.

DNA of the CDR3: TGTGCCAGCAGTTTCGGCAGGGAGAGCTCCTACGAGCAGTACTTC. Its translation: CASSFGRESSYEQYF. The rearrangement joins TRBV12-3 or TRBV12-4 to TRBJ2-7; possibly TRBD1 or TRBD2 for D (5 bases each). With 3 bases removed from V and 0 bases from J, the gap between germline ends came to 12 bases. This CDR3 is built from 15 residues.

The rearrangement uses TRBV10-2 and TRBJ2-1; 9 bases fit TRBD1. Germline V gene sequence: CDR1 WSHSY, CDR2 SAAADI. V shed 5 bases and J 9 bases; nucleotides not matched to a gene: 2. The CDR3 loop spans 12 amino acids. The CDR3 sequence: CASSWTGVEQFF. DNA for the CDR3: TGCGCCAGCAGTTGGACAGGGGTTGAGCAGTTCTTC.

The chain has TRBV9 and TRBJ1-1, with 10 bases aligning to TRBD1. The length of the CDR3 is 20 residues. Germline loops: CDR1 SGDLS, CDR2 YYNGEE. The V segment lost 4 bases and the J segment 3 bases; nucleotides outside the gene matches: 21. As DNA, the CDR3 is TGTGCCAGCAGCCCCCGGGACAGGGGTCGGGTCCCTTTATCGGACACTGAAGCTTTCTTT. This codes for CASSPRDRGRVPLSDTEAFF.

This clonotype was detected ten times or more. V gene TRBV20-1 combines with J gene TRBJ2-5; 8 bases are a match to TRBD2. The ends lost 1 base at V and 1 base at J; junction bases unmatched: 14. Looked up from germline, CDR1 is DFQATT and CDR2 is SNEGSKA (reference sequence). The CDR3 has 18 residues. In nucleotides, the CDR3 is TGCAGTGCTAGAGCCCTGGGCTCGGCGGGAGGCCTCCAAGAGACCCAGTACTTC. It codes for CSARALGSAGGLQETQYF.

The V gene is TRBV7-2, the J gene TRBJ1-1, with D hard to call. Germline CDR1 is SGHTA and CDR2 is FQGNSA. The V end lost 5 bases, the J end lost 7 bases, and 17 bases lay between the germline ends. The CDR3 is 14 amino acids. The CDR3 DNA sequence: TGTGCCAGCAGCCTGTCCGGACGGTCTATTGAAGCTTTCTTT. Translated: CASSLSGRSIEAFF.

This chain links TRBV20-1 with TRBJ2-5, with 12 nucleotides matching TRBD2. Trimming removed 0 bases from V and 12 bases from J; junction bases left unmatched: 14. CDR1 and CDR2 (germline): DFQATT, SNEGSKA (reference sequence). The CDR3 loop spans 16 amino acids. CDR3 amino acids: CSARDPTLAGGKRKYF. CDR3 bases: TGCAGTGCTAGAGATCCTACCCTAGCGGGGGGGAAGAGGAAGTACTTC.

There are many counts of this clonotype. The chain uses TRBV5-1 and TRBJ1-6, with 7 nucleotides matching TRBD1. The CDR3 is 14 residues long. With 4 bases clipped from V and 8 bases from J, the junction kept 6 bases outside the gene matches. The germline V gene has CDR1 SGHRS and CDR2 YFSETQ. This CDR3 is CASSPQGSDSPLHF. CDR3 sequence (DNA): TGCGCCAGCAGCCCACAGGGGTCGGATTCACCCCTCCACTTT. Full variable domain (rest looked up from reference TRBV5-1 and TRBJ1-6): KAGVTQTPRYLIKTRGQQVTLSCSPISGHRSVSWYQQTPGQGLQFLFEYFSETQRNKGNFPGRFSGRQFSNSRSEMNVSTLELGDSALYLCASSPQGSDSPLHFGNGTRLTVT.

The rearrangement joins TRBV10-3 to TRBJ2-5; weak D call: TRBD1 (5 bases). Germline CDR1 is ENHRY and CDR2 is SYGVKD. V lost 2 bases and J lost 5, with 9 bases in between. The CDR3 runs 13 residues. CDR3 sequence (DNA): TGTGCCATCAGTGAGGGTGGGGCGGAGACCCAGTACTTC. Its translation: CAISEGGAETQYF.

The chain employs TRBV7-2 and TRBJ1-6; D perhaps matches TRBD1 (6 bases). Trimming shortened V by 2 bases and J by 3 bases, and 17 bases separated the two germline ends. The CDR3 sequence is 18 residues long. CDR1 and CDR2 from the germline V gene are SGHTA and FQGNSA. CDR3 sequence: CASSLFPAGASYNSPLHF. The DNA of the CDR3 is TGTGCCAGCAGCTTATTTCCGGCAGGGGCTAGCTATAATTCACCCCTCCACTTT. Full variable domain (rest looked up from reference TRBV7-2 and TRBJ1-6): GAGVSQSPSNKVTEKGKDVELRCDPISGHTALYWYRQSLGQGLEFLIYFQGNSAPDKSGLPSDRFSAERTGGSVSTLTIQRTQQEDSAVYLCASSLFPAGASYNSPLHFGNGTRLTVT.

The chain recombines TRBV5-1 with TRBJ2-3; D perhaps matches TRBD2 (7 bases). Trimming cost V 1 base and J 5 bases, with 17 bases left between them. The CDR3 covers 16 residues. Germline assignment: CDR1 SGHRS and CDR2 YFSETQ. The DNA for the CDR3 is TGCGCCAGCAGCTTGTCGGGGGGCGCCCCCAAAGATACGCAGTATTTT. Translating gives CASSLSGGAPKDTQYF. The whole variable domain, filled in from reference TRBV5-1 and TRBJ2-3, reads KAGVTQTPRYLIKTRGQQVTLSCSPISGHRSVSWYQQTPGQGLQFLFEYFSETQRNKGNFPGRFSGRQFSNSRSEMNVSTLELGDSALYLCASSLSGGAPKDTQYFGPGTRLTVL.

This clonotype was detected many times. This chain joins TRBV2 and TRBJ1-1; D gene ambiguous. The V gene's germline CDR1 is SNHLY and CDR2 FYNNEI. The CDR3 runs 14 residues. V was trimmed by 3 bases and J by 1 base, leaving 9 bases between them. The CDR3 DNA sequence: TGTGCCAGCAGTGACAATCTGCGGAACACTGAAGCTTTCTTT. This translates into CASSDNLRNTEAFF.